These 3 T cell receptor beta chains were sequenced from one sample in a study of graft-versus-host responses after intestinal transplantation (dated by TCRdb to the early 2020s). Libraries were prepared through the immunoSEQ multiplex PCR assay. TCRdb mirrors the immuneACCESS table, restricted to in-frame sequences. Some clones are absent from its copies; in checked studies, under half trace to an unresolved V gene, and the reason for the others is unknown. A total of around 100,000 clones appear in this sample, roughly nine tenths of them only once. About 0.25% of the sample goes to the ten largest clones. The sample's time point, from its label and the paper: cells obtained before transplantation from donor or recipient. Their antigen targets remain unknown. Sequencing was performed on unstimulated CD4+ T cells sorted from spleen or lymph node cells, taken before transplant. Source of these receptors: a human donor who was the organ donor for an intestinal transplant.

V and J are TRBV19 and TRBJ2-7, with D maybe TRBD2 (6 bases). CDR1 and CDR2 from the germline V gene are LNHDA and SQIVND (reference sequence). V was clipped by 3 bases and J by 0 bases, with 9 bases between them. This CDR3 has 14 amino acids. CDR3 DNA: TGTGCCAGTAGTATCGGGGGTACCTCCTACGAGCAGTACTTC. Encoded protein: CASSIGGTSYEQYF.

The chain employs TRBV28 and TRBJ2-7, with 13 bases aligning to TRBD2. This CDR3 region has 16 residues. Per the germline V gene, CDR1 is MDHEN and CDR2 is SYDVKM. V was clipped by 4 bases and J by 7 bases; unmatched bases: 10. For the CDR3, the DNA is TGTGCCAGCAGTTCACCGGGACTAGCGGGAAGAAGGGAGCAGTACTTC. Protein product: CASSSPGLAGRREQYF.

The CDR3 loop is CASSQPTGPGTDTQYF. CDR3 bases: TGCGCCAGCAGCCAACCAACAGGCCCGGGGACAGATACGCAGTATTTT. The rearrangement uses TRBV4-3 and TRBJ2-3; D is tentatively TRBD1 or TRBD2 (5 bases each). Germline V gene data show CDR1 as LGHNA and CDR2 as YSLEER. This CDR3 has 16 amino acids. V was pared by 2 bases and J by 3 bases, with 15 bases between.